The next 29 T cell receptor beta chains were all read from a single sample in a study of T cells in Graves' hyperthyroidism and ophthalmopathy. Using RNA transcripts as the source, TCR beta CDR3 regions were amplified. First-round RT-PCR targeting the TCR CDR3 was performed with the HTBI primer set. TCRdb fed the multiplex PCR reads into MiXCR, producing one record per CDR3 protein. The repertoire holds around 420,000 distinct CDR3 sequences, 15% to 17% seen once, with 7.7% in the top ten. The sample comprised blood. The source is a woman in her late teens or twenties with Graves' hyperthyroidism.

This clonotype showed up many times. V gene TRBV7-9 combines with J gene TRBJ2-1; 8 bases align to TRBD2. Losses at the gene ends were 1 base for V and 10 bases for J; bases not matched to a gene: 15. This CDR3 comprises 17 residues. Germline V gene sequence: CDR1 SEHNR, CDR2 FQNEAQ (reference sequence). The CDR3 is CASSLDSSGGPLGEQFF. The CDR3 DNA sequence: TGTGCCAGCAGCTTAGACTCTTCGGGGGGGCCCCTAGGAGAGCAGTTCTTC.

This clonotype was counted ten times or more. This chain links TRBV7-8 with TRBJ2-5; D call uncertain. Trimming removed 1 base at V and 0 bases at J, with 9 bases between. This CDR3 is built from 15 residues. Looked up from germline, CDR1 is SGHVS and CDR2 is FQNEAQ. This CDR3 is CASSLGWGYQETQYF. CDR3 nucleotide sequence: TGTGCCAGCAGCTTAGGGTGGGGATACCAAGAGACCCAGTACTTC.

This clonotype showed up just a few times. V and J are TRBV10-3 and TRBJ2-1, with 8 positions matching TRBD2. Trimming cost V 7 bases and J 0 bases; bases outside gene matches: 5. Germline V gene sequence: CDR1 ENHRY, CDR2 SYGVKD. This CDR3 spans 15 amino acids. The CDR3 region is CAIMPAGDSYNEQFF. CDR3 nucleotide sequence: TGTGCCATCATGCCAGCGGGGGACTCCTACAATGAGCAGTTCTTC.

This rearrangement joins TRBV7-6 to TRBJ1-2; tentative D call: TRBD1 (6 bases). The ends were cut back, 1 base at V and 0 bases at J, with 12 bases in the middle. The CDR3 has 16 amino acids. The germline V gene encodes CDR1 SGHVS and CDR2 FNYEAQ. The CDR3 is CASSLERTASNYGYTF. CDR3 sequence (DNA): TGTGCCAGCAGCTTAGAGAGGACAGCTTCTAACTATGGCTACACCTTC. The variable domain in full, completed from reference TRBV7-6 and TRBJ1-2, reads GAGVSQSPRYKVTKRGQDVALRCDPISGHVSLYWYRQALGQGPEFLTYFNYEAQQDKSGLPNDRFSAERPEGSISTLTIQRTEQRDSAMYRCASSLERTASNYGYTFGSGTRLTVV.

This clonotype has a count of ten or more. CDR3 sequence reads: CASSPGTYQETQYF. The CDR3 DNA reads TGCGCCAGCAGCCCCGGGACATACCAAGAGACCCAGTACTTC. V and J are TRBV5-1 and TRBJ2-5; the D gene is possibly TRBD1 (6 bases). Trimming shortened V by 4 bases and J by 0 bases, and 10 bases separated the two germline ends. The CDR3 is made up of 14 amino acids. CDR1 is SGHRS and CDR2 is YFSETQ in the germline V gene.

J is TRBJ2-1 and V is TRBV6-5, with D possibly matching TRBD1 (6 bases). Germline-derived CDR1 and CDR2 are MNHEY and SVGAGI. The CDR3 runs 17 residues. Trimming removed 1 base from V and 5 bases from J, with 18 bases in between. The CDR3 DNA reads TGTGCCAGCAGTTACTTTTCAGGGGTTAGTACTAACAATGAGCAGTTCTTC. It specifies CASSYFSGVSTNNEQFF.

In this sample, this clonotype turned up many times. The V call is TRBV12-3 or TRBV12-4, the J call TRBJ2-1; TRBD2 matches at 9 bases. This CDR3 has 17 amino acids. V was pared by 1 base and J by 5 bases, with 9 bases of the junction left unmatched. CDR3 coding DNA: TGTGCCAGCAGTTTAGGGGTAGCGGGGGACCGGGACAATGAGCAGTTCTTC. Translated, it gives CASSLGVAGDRDNEQFF.

The CDR3 region has the DNA TGTGCCAGCAGCCATCTAGCGGGAGGTAGTGATACGCAGTATTTT. As protein: CASSHLAGGSDTQYF. The genes are TRBV3-1 and TRBJ2-3, with 11 nucleotides matching TRBD2. V was pared by 3 bases and J by 6 bases, with 5 bases of the junction left unmatched. Germline CDR1 and CDR2: LGHDT and YNNKEL (reference sequence). The CDR3 is made up of 15 amino acids.

V gene TRBV30 combines with J gene TRBJ1-2, with 7 bases identical to TRBD1. The CDR3 has 15 amino acids. In germline, CDR1 is GTSNPN, CDR2 SVGIG (reference sequence). The V gene end was trimmed by 5 bases and the J gene end by 0 bases; junction bases not matched to a gene: 9. The CDR3 here is CAWEGGLPANYGYTF. The DNA of the CDR3 is TGTGCCTGGGAAGGGGGCCTCCCAGCTAACTATGGCTACACCTTC.

This clonotype occurred many times. This chain connects TRBV5-1 to TRBJ2-3; 9 bases fit TRBD1. The junction had 8 bases not matched to a gene; V was cut back by 2 bases and J by 4 bases. Per germline, CDR1 SGHRS and CDR2 YFSETQ. The length of the CDR3 is 16 residues. CDR3 sequence reads: CASSFPDRGGADTQYF. In nucleotides, the CDR3 is TGCGCCAGCAGCTTCCCGGACAGGGGAGGGGCAGATACGCAGTATTTT. Together with reference TRBV5-1 and TRBJ2-3, the CDR3 gives the full variable domain: KAGVTQTPRYLIKTRGQQVTLSCSPISGHRSVSWYQQTPGQGLQFLFEYFSETQRNKGNFPGRFSGRQFSNSRSEMNVSTLELGDSALYLCASSFPDRGGADTQYFGPGTRLTVL.

This chain connects TRBV12-3 or TRBV12-4 to TRBJ2-1; D is uncertain. The CDR3 length is 11 residues. Trimming pared 2 bases from V and 15 bases from J, leaving 11 bases between. CDR3 residues: CASSLRSEWFF. CDR3 in DNA: TGTGCCAGCAGTTTACGAAGCGAGTGGTTCTTC.

This clonotype has a handful of counts. J is TRBJ1-4 and V is TRBV7-9; weak D call: TRBD1 (5 bases). V lost 10 bases to trimming and J lost 4 bases, with 13 bases between them. Germline CDR1 is SEHNR and CDR2 is FQNEAQ (reference sequence). This CDR3 has 13 residues. The CDR3 region has the DNA TGTGCCACGAGGGGTGGACTTAATGAAAAACTGTTTTTT. Translated: CATRGGLNEKLFF.

There are many counts of this clonotype. The rearrangement links TRBV10-3 to TRBJ2-7; the match to TRBD1 covers 9 bases. The CDR3 contains 15 residues. With V trimmed by 5 bases and J by 6 bases, 11 bases remained unmatched. The germline V gene encodes CDR1 ENHRY and CDR2 SYGVKD. The CDR3 nucleotides are TGTGCCATCAGTTACTTGGGACAGGGAGGGACCGAGCAGTACTTC. Its translation: CAISYLGQGGTEQYF.

This clonotype was observed at least ten times. The CDR3 reads CASSFGLLQETQYF. The CDR3, as DNA: TGTGCCAGCAGTTTTGGACTCCTCCAAGAGACCCAGTACTTC. The rearrangement links TRBV12-3 or TRBV12-4 to TRBJ2-5; D possibly corresponds to TRBD2 (5 bases). V was cut by 3 bases and J by 1 base, with 9 bases left in between. The CDR3 consists of 14 residues.

The chain combines TRBV12-3 or TRBV12-4 with TRBJ2-7, with 13 bases aligning to TRBD2. This CDR3 is 15 amino acids long. The V gene end was trimmed by 3 bases and the J gene end by 6 bases; junction bases not matched to a gene: 5. The CDR3: CASSFPGLAGLEQYF. The DNA for the CDR3 is TGTGCCAGCAGTTTCCCGGGACTAGCGGGACTCGAGCAGTACTTC.

This clonotype was counted between two and nine times. This sequence joins TRBV19 and TRBJ2-1; TRBD2 is a possible D gene (5 bases). Germline V gives CDR1 LNHDA, CDR2 SQIVND (reference sequence). The CDR3 has 15 residues. The ends were cut back, 5 bases at V and 6 bases at J, with 17 bases in the middle. In DNA form, the CDR3 reads TGTGCCAGTAGTGAGGCTAGCATAGGACTCAATGAGCAGTTCTTC. This codes for CASSEASIGLNEQFF.

The rearrangement links TRBV5-1 to TRBJ2-1, with D possibly matching TRBD2 (6 bases). Germline V lookup: CDR1 SGHRS, CDR2 YFSETQ. The CDR3 is made up of 14 amino acids. Trimming left V 0 bases short and J 8 bases short, with 12 bases between. DNA for the CDR3: TGCGCCAGCAGCTTGGCAGTCAGGAGGGATGAGCAGTTCTTC. Residues: CASSLAVRRDEQFF.

This clonotype was seen a handful of times. The rearrangement joins TRBV10-1 to TRBJ2-3, with D hard to call. The V and J ends lost 0 bases and 1 base respectively, with 8 bases between them. CDR3 length: 15 residues. CDR1 and CDR2 (germline): WNHNN, SYGVQD (reference sequence). This CDR3 reads CASSESPGRTDTQYF. The CDR3 DNA reads TGCGCCAGCAGTGAGTCCCCGGGCCGCACAGATACGCAGTATTTT.

In its sample, this clonotype was seen many times. CDR3 region: CASSQARNSPLHF. In nucleotides, the CDR3 is TGTGCCAGCAGCCAAGCGAGGAATTCACCCCTCCACTTT. The chain uses TRBV3-1 and TRBJ1-6, with no clear D. In germline, CDR1 is LGHDT, CDR2 YNNKEL (reference sequence). With 1 base removed from V and 7 bases from J, the gap between germline ends came to 5 bases. The CDR3 is made up of 13 amino acids.

The chain combines TRBV6-1 with TRBJ2-7; D is perhaps TRBD1 (6 bases). Germline CDR1 is MNHNS and CDR2 is SASEGT. CDR3 size: 11 residues. V was shortened by 5 bases and J by 5 bases, with 7 bases between the two germline ends. In DNA, the CDR3 is TGTGCCAGCAGTACAGGGAACGAGCAGTACTTC. It specifies CASSTGNEQYF.

In this sample, this clonotype turned up many times. The chain has TRBV6-1 and TRBJ1-2; D may be TRBD1 (6 bases). V lost 6 bases and J lost 3, with 14 bases in between. There are 14 residues in the CDR3. Germline assignment: CDR1 MNHNS and CDR2 SASEGT. CDR3 bases: TGTGCCAGCAGACGGGGGGGCAGGGACTATGGCTACACCTTC. Amino acid sequence: CASRRGGRDYGYTF.

On this clonotype itself: Given a much more abundant clone one base away, this may be a read error. The chain combines TRBV12-3 or TRBV12-4 with TRBJ2-1; 7 nucleotides match TRBD2. The CDR3 loop spans 15 amino acids. CDR3 DNA sequence: TGTGCCAGCAGCCCTAGCGGTAACTCCTACAATGAGCAGCTCTTC. As protein: CASSPSGNSYNEQLF.

This clonotype was counted at least ten times. This chain links TRBV28 with TRBJ2-5; possible D gene TRBD2, 5 bases. CDR1 MDHEN and CDR2 SYDVKM come from the germline V gene. The CDR3 loop spans 13 amino acids. V was trimmed by 10 bases and J by 5 bases, leaving 17 bases between them. The CDR3 spells CAIRRAAGETQYF. CDR3 nucleotides: TGTGCCATCCGGCGGGCAGCTGGGGAGACCCAGTACTTC.

This clonotype was counted ten times or more. The V gene is TRBV2, the J gene TRBJ2-2, with D perhaps TRBD2 (5 bases). The V gene's germline CDR1 is SNHLY and CDR2 FYNNEI. V was pared by 8 bases and J by 6 bases, with 16 bases between. The CDR3 has 14 amino acids. The CDR3 protein is CASLTPEGPGELFF. CDR3 nucleotide sequence: TGTGCCAGCCTCACCCCTGAGGGTCCCGGGGAGCTGTTTTTT.

This chain joins TRBV12-3 or TRBV12-4 and TRBJ2-7, with TRBD1 identical over 12 bases. V lost 6 bases, J lost 8 bases, and 11 bases stayed unmatched. The CDR3 has 15 residues. The CDR3 DNA follows: TGTGCCAGCAGGTCGGGACAGGGGGCCTCCACCAAGCAGTACTTC. Translating gives CASRSGQGASTKQYF.

Concerning this clonotype: Given the absence of the conserved phenylalanine or tryptophan at the CDR3 end, a read error is likely. The rearrangement uses TRBV9 and TRBJ2-2; 8 bases are a match to TRBD2. The CDR3 sequence is 13 residues long. Germline V gene sequence: CDR1 SGDLS, CDR2 YYNGEE. The V gene end was trimmed by 3 bases and the J gene end by 5 bases; junction bases not matched to a gene: 0. The CDR3 region is CASSAGGTGELFL. Written as DNA, the CDR3 is TGTGCCAGCAGCGCGGGAGGGACCGGGGAGCTGTTTCTT.

This chain connects TRBV20-1 to TRBJ2-5, with D unclear. Trimming stripped 0 bases from V and 2 bases from J, with 13 bases between. Germline assignment: CDR1 DFQATT and CDR2 SNEGSKA (reference sequence). The CDR3 is 15 amino acids. The CDR3 DNA reads TGCAGTGCTAGAGACTGGCTGGGGTCACAAGAGACCCAGTACTTC. It specifies CSARDWLGSQETQYF.

Ten or more counts support this clonotype. The CDR3 is CATTSGGSYNEQFF. Written as DNA, the CDR3 is TGTGCCACTACTAGCGGGGGTTCCTACAATGAGCAGTTCTTC. This chain uses TRBV7-9 with TRBJ2-1; TRBD2 matches 11 bases. CDR3 length equals 14 residues. Per germline, CDR1 SEHNR and CDR2 FQNEAQ (reference sequence). The J segment lost 1 base and the V segment lost 10 bases, leaving 3 bases of the junction unmatched.

There are many counts of this clonotype. V is TRBV20-1 and J is TRBJ2-5; TRBD2 aligns across 11 bases. CDR3 size: 16 residues. V shed 1 base, J shed 0 bases, and the junction held 4 bases outside the gene matches. Germline assignment: CDR1 DFQATT and CDR2 SNEGSKA (reference sequence). In DNA, the CDR3 is TGCAGTGCTAGAGCAGAACTAGCGGGAGACCAAGAGACCCAGTACTTC. Translation: CSARAELAGDQETQYF.